The present entry profiles one TCR beta chain with its context. What it binds is unknown. This entry belongs to a study of T cell repertoires in cytomegalovirus infection. As for the study in general: HLA-B-restricted CMV epitopes that are well studied, plus recently identified HLA-C-restricted ones, were used by the study. Study-wide results and limits: It was HLA-C-restricted CMV-specific TCR beta clonotypes that dominated the response ex vivo.

The V segment lost 3 bases and the J segment 0 bases; nucleotides outside the gene matches: 4. The CDR3 sequence is 18 residues long. The germline V gene encodes CDR1 SGHAT and CDR2 FQNNGV. Each CDR3 protein is one row after TCRdb ran MiXCR on the reads. The sample consists of around 430,000 distinct CDR3 sequences, more than 40% of them appearing once. The sequence was obtained from a human donor in good health (CMV status not recorded). Some clones in this sample may be carry-over from other donors' samples. The starting material was cultured PBMCs, obtained from culture after CMV antigen stimulation. This sequence joins TRBV11-2 and TRBJ2-2; 13 nucleotides agree with TRBD2. This CDR3 is CASSFEGLAGTNTGELFF. The CDR3 DNA is TGTGCCAGCAGCTTCGAGGGACTAGCGGGGACGAACACCGGGGAGCTGTTTTTT.